This TCR beta chain was sequenced during a study of Tregs in tolerant kidney transplant recipients. The protocol was immunoSEQ multiplex PCR, while the TCRdb copy is restricted to in-frame clones and leaves out a portion. The sample carries around 50,000 clones, about four fifths recorded once. Sample: CD4+ T cells from blood. The sequence was obtained from a human donor in good health.

The DNA for the CDR3 is TGTGCCTGGAGTCCCGAGGCAGAGCAGTTCTTC. Translating it yields CAWSPEAEQFF. This chain links TRBV30 with TRBJ2-1; no clear D. The germline CDR1 and CDR2 sequences are GTSNPN and SVGIG (reference sequence). This CDR3 comprises 11 residues. V gave up 2 bases and J gave up 10 bases, with 9 bases separating them.